This TCR beta chain is drawn from a study of blood T cell repertoires in COVID-19. Per the original methods: Estimated nucleated cell counts came from reference gene primer amplification. TCRdb's copy holds only in-frame clones and misses some; the assay was immunoSEQ multiplex PCR. V and J calls and clone size are given by that table; D and trimming were obtained from the DNA. The sample records about 430,000 clones, over 75% being singletons. This clone was seen a single time. V was pared by 1 base and J by 6 bases, with 7 bases between. The CDR3 covers 13 residues. Material: PBMCs or T cells enriched from blood (not recorded which). This sequence was found in a woman aged 25 to 39 with acute COVID-19. The chain links TRBV12-3 or TRBV12-4 to TRBJ1-3; D might be TRBD1 (5 bases). The CDR3 spells CASSLGGVNTIYF. The CDR3 coding sequence is TGTGCCAGCAGTTTAGGGGGGGTAAACACCATATATTTT.